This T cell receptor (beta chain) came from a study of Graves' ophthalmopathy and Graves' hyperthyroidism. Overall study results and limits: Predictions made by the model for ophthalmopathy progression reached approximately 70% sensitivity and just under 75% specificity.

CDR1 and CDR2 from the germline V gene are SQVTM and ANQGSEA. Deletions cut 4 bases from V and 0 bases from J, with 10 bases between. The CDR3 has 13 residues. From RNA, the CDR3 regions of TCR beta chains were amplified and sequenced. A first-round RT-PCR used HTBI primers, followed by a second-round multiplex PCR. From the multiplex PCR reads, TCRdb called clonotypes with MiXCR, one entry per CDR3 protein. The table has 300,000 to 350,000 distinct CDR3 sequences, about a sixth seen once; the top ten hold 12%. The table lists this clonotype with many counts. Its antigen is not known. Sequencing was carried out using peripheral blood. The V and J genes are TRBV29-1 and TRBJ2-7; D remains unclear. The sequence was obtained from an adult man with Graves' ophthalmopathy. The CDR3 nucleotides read TGCAGCGTTGGGGGAAGTCCCTCCTACGAGCAGTACTTC. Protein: CSVGGSPSYEQYF.